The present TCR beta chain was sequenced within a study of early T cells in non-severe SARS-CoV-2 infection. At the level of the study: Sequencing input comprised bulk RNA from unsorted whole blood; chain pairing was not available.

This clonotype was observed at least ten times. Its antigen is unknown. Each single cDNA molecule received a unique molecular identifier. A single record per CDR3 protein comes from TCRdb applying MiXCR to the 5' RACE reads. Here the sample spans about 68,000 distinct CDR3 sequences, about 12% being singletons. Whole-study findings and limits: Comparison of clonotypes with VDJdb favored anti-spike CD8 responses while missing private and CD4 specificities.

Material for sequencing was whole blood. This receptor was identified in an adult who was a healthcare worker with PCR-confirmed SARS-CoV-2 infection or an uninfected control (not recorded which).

CDR3 sequence (DNA): TGTGCCAGCAGTCGGACTAGCGGGGGGTCAGAGACCCAGTACTTC. Encoded protein: CASSRTSGGSETQYF. The chain has TRBV2 and TRBJ2-5, with 14 bases identical to TRBD2. This CDR3 region has 15 residues. The germline V gene encodes CDR1 SNHLY and CDR2 FYNNEI. V lost 5 bases and J lost 4; bases outside the gene matches: 3. The full variable domain, rest sourced from reference TRBV2 and TRBJ2-5, is EPEVTQTPSHQVTQMGQEVILRCVPISNHLYFYWYRQILGQKVEFLVSFYNNEISEKSEIFDDQFSVERPDGSNFTLKIRSTKLEDSAMYFCASSRTSGGSETQYFGPGTRLLVL.